This T cell receptor beta chain was sequenced in a study of blood T cell repertoires in COVID-19 (dated by TCRdb to the early 2020s). About the study as a whole: Samples covering the acute and convalescent phases of COVID-19 were provided by collaborators in the United States, Italy and Spain. Samples were obtained from the ongoing ImmuneRACE study (first 160 participants) and from 1,254 subjects provided by 6 global collaborators. The repertoires were released in a freely available public database intended as a resource for research on the immune response to SARS-CoV-2. Subjects who had been exposed to COVID-19, were actively infected with it, or had recovered from it provided the deeply sampled blood TCRbeta repertoires that made up the dataset. The material from the prospective study consisted of cDNA or gDNA derived from T cells, B-cell-depleted T cells, or PBMCs. Sample metadata almost always included a de-identified subject ID, COVID-19 status, age in years and sex. Where available, HLA class I and class II types were obtained from metadata supplied by the sample provider rather than from assay-based typing. Study-wide findings and limitations: The amount of clinical and demographic metadata varied by source and participant and was provided uncurated.

With respect to this clone: The target of this receptor is not known. There are no base qualities to consult, and no much larger clone falls within one base.

TCRbeta CDR3 regions were amplified from genomic DNA using the immunoSEQ Assay, a bias-controlled multiplex PCR. As for the original processing: The number of nucleated cells in each sample was estimated from the amplification of reference gene primers within the assay. To quantify the absolute abundance of each unique TCRbeta CDR3 rearrangement, sequence reads were collapsed and filtered. Productive Simpson clonality was computed per sample as the square root of Simpson's diversity index over productive rearrangements. The immuneACCESS repertoire file appears here via TCRdb, limited to in-frame rearrangements. These files lack a portion of the clones; in checked studies, under half of the deficit traces to unresolved V genes, and the cause of the others is not known. The V and J calls and the clone size are those of that table, but D and trimming were determined from the DNA. The sample profile shows more than 350,000 clones; roughly 88% of them were found once. Approximately 1.3% of the sample is taken by the ten largest.

In the prospective study, participants were about 18 to 100 years old, resided in 25 or so geographic areas of the United States, and were enrolled through a virtual design. In the prospective study, participants were assigned to cohorts based on the clinical history participants reported in a screening survey and a study questionnaire. A participant counted as exposed if, within 2 weeks of entering the study, that participant had been in contact with someone who had a PCR-confirmed or clinician-diagnosed COVID-19 case. Each participant in the prospective study had whole blood, serum and a nasopharyngeal or oropharyngeal swab collected by mobile phlebotomists. Prospective study participants could optionally give additional blood draws and questionnaires over a 2-month period. Prospective study blood samples were shipped either frozen or at room temperature before DNA extraction. The sample taken for sequencing was PBMCs or T cells enriched from blood (not recorded which). This receptor was obtained from a woman under 30 who had been exposed to COVID-19.

The CDR3 sequence is CATSESGDTEAFF. At the DNA level, the sequence is TGTGCCACCAGTGAATCGGGGGATACTGAAGCTTTCTTT. Rearrangement joined TRBV24-1 to TRBJ1-1; the best D guess is TRBD1, with 5 bases matching. V is reduced by 4 bases and J by 5 bases, leaving a spacing of 10 bases between them. The CDR3 covers 13 residues, taking in both the cysteine and the phenylalanine. CDR3 DNA only is kept here, 39 bases in frame from base 1. CDR1 KGHDR and CDR2 SFDVKD are derived from the germline V gene.